Sequencing of this T cell receptor beta chain was carried out in a study of metastatic and nonmetastatic thyroid tumors. Not a single patient had been given any form of treatment at any point before undergoing thyroid surgery. Via MiXCR, TCRdb re-called the PCR reads. The sample records about 33,000 clones, roughly a sixth being singletons. This CDR3 is 19 amino acids long. Trimming removed 3 bases from V and 2 bases from J; junction bases left unmatched: 15. Germline V CDR1 and CDR2: LNHDA, SQIVND (reference sequence). This clone came up many times. This sequence was found in a male donor with papillary thyroid cancer or a benign thyroid nodule (not recorded which). Some clones in this sample may be carry-over from other donors' samples. Material for sequencing was blood. The chain has TRBV19 and TRBJ1-5; 8 nucleotides agree with TRBD1. The CDR3 bases are TGTGCCAGTAGTATCCGGACAGGGAAAATTAGTAAGGGCAATCAGCCCCAGCATTTT. It is translated as CASSIRTGKISKGNQPQHF.